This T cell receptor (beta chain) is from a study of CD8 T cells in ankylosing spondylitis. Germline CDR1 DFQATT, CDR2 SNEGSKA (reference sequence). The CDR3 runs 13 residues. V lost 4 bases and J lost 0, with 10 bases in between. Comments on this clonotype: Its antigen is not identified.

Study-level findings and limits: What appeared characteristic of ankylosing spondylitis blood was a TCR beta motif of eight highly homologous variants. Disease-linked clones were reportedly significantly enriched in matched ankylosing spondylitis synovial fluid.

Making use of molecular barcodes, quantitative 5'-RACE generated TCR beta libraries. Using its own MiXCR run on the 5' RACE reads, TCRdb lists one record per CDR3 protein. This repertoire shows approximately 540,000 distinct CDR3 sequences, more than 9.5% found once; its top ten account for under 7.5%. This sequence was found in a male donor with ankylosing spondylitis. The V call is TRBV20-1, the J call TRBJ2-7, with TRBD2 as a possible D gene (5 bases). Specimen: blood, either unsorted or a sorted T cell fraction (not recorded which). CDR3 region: CSANSESSYEQYF. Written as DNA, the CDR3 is TGCAGTGCTAATAGCGAAAGCTCCTACGAGCAGTACTTC.